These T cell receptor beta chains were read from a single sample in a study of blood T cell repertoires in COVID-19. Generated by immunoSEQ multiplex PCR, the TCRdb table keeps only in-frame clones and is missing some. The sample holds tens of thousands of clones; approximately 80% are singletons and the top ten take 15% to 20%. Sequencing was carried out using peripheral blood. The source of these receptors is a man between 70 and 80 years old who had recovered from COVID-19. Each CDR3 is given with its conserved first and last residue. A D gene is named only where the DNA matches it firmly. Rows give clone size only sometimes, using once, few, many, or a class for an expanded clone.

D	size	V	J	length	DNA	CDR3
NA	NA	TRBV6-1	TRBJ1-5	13	TGTGCCAGCAGTGAACAGAGCAATCAGCCCCAGCATTTT	CASSEQSNQPQHF
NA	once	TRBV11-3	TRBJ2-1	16	TGTGCCAGCAGCCATAACCTAGGGGGGGGCGTTGATGAGCAGTTCTTC	CASSHNLGGGVDEQFF
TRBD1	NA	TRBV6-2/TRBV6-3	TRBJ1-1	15	TGTGCCAGCAGTTACAGAAACAGGGGAGATACTGAAGCTTTCTTT	CASSYRNRGDTEAFF
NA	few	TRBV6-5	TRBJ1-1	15	TGTGCCAGCAGTTTCCGAACCACAGCTCACACTGAAGCTTTCTTT	CASSFRTTAHTEAFF
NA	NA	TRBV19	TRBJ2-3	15	TGTGCCAGCGGGAGAGGGTTGTTGGTCACAGATACGCAGTATTTT	CASGRGLLVTDTQYF
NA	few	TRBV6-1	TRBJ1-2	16	TGTGCCAGCAGTGAAGCGCTTCTGACAGGATGGGATGGCTACACCTTC	CASSEALLTGWDGYTF
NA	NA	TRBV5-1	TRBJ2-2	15	TGCGCCAGCAGCTTGTCGGCTAGCGACACCGGGGAGCTGTTTTTT	CASSLSASDTGELFF
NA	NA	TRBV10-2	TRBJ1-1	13	TGCGCCAGCAGTGTAGGAGAGAACACTGAAGCTTTCTTT	CASSVGENTEAFF
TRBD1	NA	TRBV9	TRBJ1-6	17	TGTGCCAGCAGCGCCCCAAAGGGGACAGGGGGTAATTCACCCCTCCACTTT	CASSAPKGTGGNSPLHF
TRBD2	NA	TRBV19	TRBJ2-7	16	TGTGCCAGTAGTATATCTTCTAGCGGGAGTTCCTACGAGCAGTACTTC	CASSISSSGSSYEQYF
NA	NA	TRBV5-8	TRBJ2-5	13	TGTGCCAGCAGTAAGACGGGGCAAGAGACCCAGTACTTC	CASSKTGQETQYF
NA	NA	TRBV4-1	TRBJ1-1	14	TGCGCCAGCAGCCATGAGGGCGCGACCACTGAAGCTTTCTTT	CASSHEGATTEAFF
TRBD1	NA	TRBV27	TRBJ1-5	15	TGTGCCAGCAGTCCCTTACAGGGGGCGATGCGGCCCCAGCATTTT	CASSPLQGAMRPQHF
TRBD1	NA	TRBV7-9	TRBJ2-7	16	TGTGCCAGCAGCTTCCCCCCGGGACAGGGAAACTACGAGCAGTACTTC	CASSFPPGQGNYEQYF
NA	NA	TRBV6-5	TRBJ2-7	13	TGTGCCAGCAGTTACTCGCGAGTAAGCGAGCAGTACTTC	CASSYSRVSEQYF
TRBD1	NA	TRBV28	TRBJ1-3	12	TGTGCCAGCGGGCAGGGGGGTAACACCATATATTTT	CASGQGGNTIYF
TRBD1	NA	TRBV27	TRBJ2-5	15	TGTGCCAGCAGTTTAGTGGGACAGGTCCCGGAGACCCAGTACTTC	CASSLVGQVPETQYF
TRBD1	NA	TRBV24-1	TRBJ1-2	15	TGTGCCACCAGTGATGTGGGACAGGAGAACTATGGCTACACCTTC	CATSDVGQENYGYTF
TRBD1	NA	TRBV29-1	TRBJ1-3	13	TGCAGCGTCGGACAGGGCAGGGGAAACACCATATATTTT	CSVGQGRGNTIYF
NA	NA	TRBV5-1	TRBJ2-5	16	TGCGCCAGCAGCGGGGGAGGGGGAGGACACCAAGAGACCCAGTACTTC	CASSGGGGGHQETQYF
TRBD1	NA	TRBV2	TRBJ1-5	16	TGTGCCAGCAGTGGGGACAGACAATATAGCAATCAGCCCCAGCATTTT	CASSGDRQYSNQPQHF
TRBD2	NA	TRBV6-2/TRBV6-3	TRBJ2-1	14	TGTGCCAGCAGTTTGGGGGGGGTGCTCAATGAGCAGTTCTTC	CASSLGGVLNEQFF
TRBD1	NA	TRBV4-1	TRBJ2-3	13	TGCGCCAGCAGCCAGTGGGGAGACAGGGTCAGGTATTTT	CASSQWGDRVRYF
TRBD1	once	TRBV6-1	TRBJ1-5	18	TGTGCCAGCAGTGCAACAGGGGGGGCCGCCGATAGCAATCAGCCCCAGCATTTT	CASSATGGAADSNQPQHF
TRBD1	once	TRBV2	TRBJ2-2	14	TGTGCCAGTACGGGACAGGGGGGGACCGGGGAGCTGTTTTTT	CASTGQGGTGELFF
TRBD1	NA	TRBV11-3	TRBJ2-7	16	TGTGCCAGCAGCTTTTTATTTGGGGACAGGTTGTACGAGCAGTACTTC	CASSFLFGDRLYEQYF
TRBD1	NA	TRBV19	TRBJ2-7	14	TGTGCCAGCGGGACAGGAGGGACTCCCTACGAGCAGTACTTC	CASGTGGTPYEQYF
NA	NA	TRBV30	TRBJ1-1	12	TGTGCCTGGAGTGTAGTCGGGGGTCGAGCTTTCTTT	CAWSVVGGRAFF
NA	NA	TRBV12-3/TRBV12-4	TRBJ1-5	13	TGTGCCAGCAGTGCTGCGGTCGTGCAGCCCCAGCATTTT	CASSAAVVQPQHF
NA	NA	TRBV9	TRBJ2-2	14	TGTGCCAGCAGCGGGGGGCGGAACACCGGGGAGCTGTTTTTT	CASSGGRNTGELFF
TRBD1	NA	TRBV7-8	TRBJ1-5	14	TGTGCCAGCAGCTGGAGACAGGGGATTGAGCCCCAGCATTTT	CASSWRQGIEPQHF
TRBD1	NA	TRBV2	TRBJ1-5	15	TGTGCCAGCAGATTCCGGGACAGTCCGGATCAGCCCCAGCATTTT	CASRFRDSPDQPQHF
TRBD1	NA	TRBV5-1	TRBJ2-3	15	TGCGCCAGCAGCCCGCGACAGGGTATCACAGATACGCAGTATTTT	CASSPRQGITDTQYF
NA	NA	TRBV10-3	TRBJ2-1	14	TGTGCCATCAGTGCCAGGGATGATGACAATGAGCAGTTCTTC	CAISARDDDNEQFF
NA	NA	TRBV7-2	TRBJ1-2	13	TGTGCCAGCAGCTCCGGGACACGGAGGGGCTACACCTTC	CASSSGTRRGYTF
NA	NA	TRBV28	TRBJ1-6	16	TGTGCCAGCAGTTTTCCCCCGCAGCAGGGTAATTCACCCCTCCACTTT	CASSFPPQQGNSPLHF
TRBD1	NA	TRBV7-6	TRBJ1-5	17	TGTGCCAGCAGCTTAGGAGGCAGGGGGCATAGCAATCAGCCCCAGCATTTT	CASSLGGRGHSNQPQHF
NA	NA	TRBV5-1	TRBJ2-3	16	TGCGCCAGCAGCTTGGCCCAGGGAATTGTGGCAGATACGCAGTATTTT	CASSLAQGIVADTQYF
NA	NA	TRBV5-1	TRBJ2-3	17	TGCGCCAGCAGCTTGGACGATCTCGGGGGTGGGACAGATACGCAGTATTTT	CASSLDDLGGGTDTQYF
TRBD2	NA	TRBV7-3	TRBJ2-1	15	TGTGCCAGCAGCTTGCGGGGGGGCTCCTACAATGAGCAGTTCTTC	CASSLRGGSYNEQFF
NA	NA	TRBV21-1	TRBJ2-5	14	TGTGCCAGCCCAGTCCGCGGGTTCCAAGAGACCCAGTACTTC	CASPVRGFQETQYF
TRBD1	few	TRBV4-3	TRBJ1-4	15	TGCGCCAGCAGTCCGAAGGGGGCGTCTAATGAAAAACTGTTTTTT	CASSPKGASNEKLFF
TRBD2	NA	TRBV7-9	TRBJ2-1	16	TGTGCCAGCAGCGGTGTTACTAGCGGGAGGCGCAATGAGCAGTTCTTC	CASSGVTSGRRNEQFF
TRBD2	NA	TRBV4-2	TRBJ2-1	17	TGTGCCAGCAGCCACTTAAGTAGCGGGGGGGGGCTCAATGAGCAGTTCTTC	CASSHLSSGGGLNEQFF
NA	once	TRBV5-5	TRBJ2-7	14	TGTGCCAGCAGCTACTCACCGGGGTACTACGAGCAGTACTTC	CASSYSPGYYEQYF
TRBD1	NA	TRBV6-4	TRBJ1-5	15	TGTGCCAGCAGTGACTCACAGGGGGCAAATCAGCCCCAGCATTTT	CASSDSQGANQPQHF
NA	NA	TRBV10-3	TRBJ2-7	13	TGTGCCGCACTTGGGGCGGGGACCTACGAGCAGTACTTC	CAALGAGTYEQYF
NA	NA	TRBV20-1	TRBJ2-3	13	TGCAGTGCTAGTTCTCCCCGTTCAGATACGCAGTATTTT	CSASSPRSDTQYF
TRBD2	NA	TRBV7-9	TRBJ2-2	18	TGTGCCAGCAGCCCTGCCACTGGAGCGGGAGTAGAAACCGGGGAGCTGTTTTTT	CASSPATGAGVETGELFF